One and the same sample provided the 12 T cell receptor beta chains below, sequenced in a study of T-cell reconstitution after alpha-beta-depleted transplantation in children. Preparation of the TCRbeta library was carried out with unique molecular identifiers. TCRdb re-called the PCR reads with MiXCR, one entry per CDR3 protein. The data contain approximately 390,000 distinct CDR3 sequences, approximately 10% of them singletons. Material: PBMCs from the stem cell graft donor, obtained from the stem cell graft. These receptors came from a human donor who donated a stem cell graft to a child with acute myeloid leukemia.

This clonotype was seen only a few times. The gene calls are TRBV20-1 and TRBJ2-5, with 10 positions matching TRBD1. The CDR3 length is 15 residues. Per the germline V gene, CDR1 is DFQATT and CDR2 is SNEGSKA (reference sequence). Trimming removed 6 bases from V and 0 bases from J; junction bases left unmatched: 7. CDR3 residues: CSADGTGDYQETQYF. CDR3 sequence (DNA): TGCAGTGCAGACGGGACAGGGGATTACCAAGAGACCCAGTACTTC.

This clonotype was recorded at least ten times. This chain uses TRBV20-1 with TRBJ2-1; tentative D call: TRBD2 (5 bases). Looked up from germline, CDR1 is DFQATT and CDR2 is SNEGSKA (reference sequence). This CDR3 region has 15 residues. The germline V and J ends were trimmed by 1 base and 0 bases, with 10 bases remaining between them. The CDR3 region is CSARVSGRSYNEQFF. CDR3 bases: TGCAGTGCTAGAGTGAGCGGCCGCTCCTACAATGAGCAGTTCTTC.

The CDR3 protein is CASSGLGTAKNIQYF. CDR3 in DNA: TGTGCCAGCAGTGGCCTCGGGACAGCCAAAAACATTCAGTACTTC. The rearrangement uses TRBV6-1 and TRBJ2-4; D may match TRBD1 or TRBD2 (5 bases each). The CDR3 consists of 15 residues. Germline CDR1 is MNHNS and CDR2 is SASEGT. The V end was cut by 4 bases, the J end by 0 bases, with 10 bases between.

The rearrangement uses TRBV5-1 and TRBJ2-1; D ambiguous. This CDR3 comprises 13 residues. CDR1 is SGHRS, CDR2 YFSETQ, per germline. Deletions cut 0 bases from V and 4 bases from J, with 5 bases between. Written as DNA, the CDR3 is TGCGCCAGCAGCTTGGTGACTTACAATGAGCAGTTCTTC. This codes for CASSLVTYNEQFF.

This clonotype was recorded at least ten times. This chain uses TRBV5-1 with TRBJ2-2; tentatively, D is TRBD1 (5 bases). The CDR3 covers 16 residues. Per the germline V gene, CDR1 is SGHRS and CDR2 is YFSETQ. V was cut by 3 bases and J by 6 bases, with 18 bases left in between. The CDR3 DNA reads TGCGCCAGCAGCTCCATGTGGGGCTATAACCCCGGGGAGCTGTTTTTT. It is translated as CASSSMWGYNPGELFF.

This clonotype was seen ten or more times. This chain joins TRBV12-3 or TRBV12-4 and TRBJ1-1; D ambiguous. The CDR3 extends over 13 amino acids. Trimming removed 0 bases from V and 1 base from J, with 3 bases in between. The CDR3, as DNA: TGTGCCAGCAGTTTAGCCAGGAACACTGAAGCTTTCTTT. Protein: CASSLARNTEAFF.

There are many counts of this clonotype. The chain recombines TRBV2 with TRBJ2-7; D gene uncertain. The V end lost 4 bases, the J end lost 4 bases, and 5 bases lay between the germline ends. Germline values: CDR1 SNHLY, CDR2 FYNNEI. The CDR3 totals 11 residues. The CDR3, as DNA: TGTGCCAGCAGTGCAGCTTACGAGCAGTACGTC. This codes for CASSAAYEQYV.

This clonotype showed up just a few times. The chain employs TRBV10-3 and TRBJ2-3; TRBD2 agrees at 10 bases. V trimming: 8 bases; J trimming: 2 bases; junction bases outside the gene matches: 4. This CDR3 region has 14 residues. The germline gives CDR1 ENHRY, CDR2 SYGVKD. CDR3 nucleotides: TGTGCCATCGGGCTAGCGGGGGACACAGATACGCAGTATTTT. Translated: CAIGLAGDTDTQYF.

This clonotype was detected many times. J is TRBJ1-3 and V is TRBV10-1; TRBD1 might be the D (5 bases). CDR1 is WNHNN and CDR2 is SYGVQD in the germline V gene (reference sequence). CDR3 length: 14 amino acids. Trimming cost V 6 bases and J 4 bases, with 13 bases left between them. The CDR3 coding sequence is TGCGCCAGCAGCCCCGGGACCGACGGAAACACCATATATTTT. Encoded protein: CASSPGTDGNTIYF.

This clonotype appeared a few times. V usage is TRBV6-1 and J usage is TRBJ1-1; the match to TRBD1 covers 8 bases. V shed 8 bases, J shed 3 bases, and the junction held 8 bases outside the gene matches. From germline, CDR1 is MNHNS and CDR2 SASEGT. CDR3 length equals 14 residues. CDR3 protein: CASASGTGDTEAFF. CDR3 DNA: TGTGCCAGCGCCTCCGGGACAGGCGACACTGAAGCTTTCTTT.

The chain uses TRBV14 and TRBJ1-6, with TRBD1 identical over 8 bases. V gave up 3 bases and J gave up 8 bases; unmatched junction bases: 9. Germline V gene data show CDR1 as SGHDN and CDR2 as FVKESK. The CDR3 contains 16 residues. For the CDR3, the DNA is TGTGCCAGCAGCCAGCGACAGGGGATGACGGATTCACCCCTCCACTTT. It is translated as CASSQRQGMTDSPLHF.

The chain couples TRBV3-1 to TRBJ1-2; D is possibly TRBD1 (5 bases). The germline V gene encodes CDR1 LGHDT and CDR2 YNNKEL (reference sequence). CDR3 length: 13 residues. The V end was cut by 0 bases, the J end by 7 bases, with 9 bases between. CDR3 in DNA: TGTGCCAGCAGCCAAGATACAGGCGGTGGCTACACCTTC. It translates to CASSQDTGGGYTF.